The clone carrying this T cell receptor (beta chain) was seen ten or more times. This record belongs to a study of early T cells in non-severe SARS-CoV-2 infection. One entry per CDR3 protein, called by TCRdb with MiXCR from the 5' RACE reads. The data show around 100,000 distinct CDR3 sequences, with approximately 14% seen just once and roughly 6.3% held by the top ten. The germline V gene encodes CDR1 MGHDK and CDR2 SYGVNS. This CDR3 comprises 13 residues. What was sequenced was whole blood. The V call is TRBV25-1, the J call TRBJ2-3, with 12 bases aligning to TRBD2. The receptor was isolated from an adult who was a healthcare worker with PCR-confirmed SARS-CoV-2 infection or an uninfected control (not recorded which). CDR3 sequence: CAARTSGMDTQYF. The CDR3 DNA reads as TGTGCTGCCCGGACTAGCGGGATGGATACGCAGTATTTT.